This T cell receptor beta chain was sequenced in a study of spatial heterogeneity in lung cancer (dated by TCRdb to between 2017 and 2020). Background for the entire study: Beta-chain transcripts were consistently detected in greater numbers than alpha-chain transcripts, which likely reflected higher beta-chain transcript abundance. TCR repertoire features were related to nonsynonymous mutation counts determined by whole-exome sequencing of tumor tissue. Both alpha and beta chains were TCR-sequenced in around 220 tumor regions, 64 matched nontumor lung samples and 45 to 60 PBMC samples obtained at surgery. In non-small cell lung cancer, the study made a quantitative comparison of TCR alpha and beta repertoires among multiple tumor regions, matched nontumor lung and blood. In the raw uncorrected reads, each unique combination of TCR and UMI appeared on average more than ten times.

Taken with the paper, the label for time point translates to: sample taken at primary tumor resection. The donors were 65 to 85 patients from the lung TRACERx cohort who had early-stage, untreated non-small cell lung cancer. Whole RNA extracted from tumor and nontumor lung tissue, or from cryopreserved PBMC samples, was used for TCR sequencing without cell sorting. Only patients with enough RNA available from two or more tumor regions were chosen for TCR sequencing. Before selection, tumor and adjacent nontumor lung specimens were reviewed by a lung pathologist. Study-level results and caveats: Confirming at a functional level the hypothesis that regional TCRs recognize regional mutations was considered to require additional single-cell paired TCR alpha and beta sequencing.

To prepare the library, 5' RACE was applied. TCRdb names NextSeq 500 as the instrument used. To allow correction of PCR and sequencing errors, the TCR library protocol tagged every TCR cDNA molecule with a unique molecular identifier. Concerning the study's data processing: TCR identification, UMI-based error correction and CDR3 extraction were performed with Decombinator tools. TCRs above a frequency of 2 per 1,000, corresponding to the top 1% of the tumor frequency distribution, were defined as expanded. Renyi diversity was calculated using the R vegan package after each repertoire was subsampled 100 times to 5,000 TCRs. To build CDR3 similarity networks, amino acid triplet string-kernel similarity was used, and CDR3s were connected when their pairwise similarity was above 0.82. TCRdb redid the processing of the public reads, applying fastp at Q25 and MiXCR, and retained in-frame beta chains. CDR3 protein sequences are deduplicated, and each keeps its most common genes and DNA. Here the V and J calls rest on TCRdb's processing, not on the authors' analysis. The sample yields about 2,500 distinct CDR3 sequences; less than 2% were counted once. The leading ten clones occupy 15% to 20% of the sample.

The sample holds many counts of this clonotype. What this receptor recognizes is not known. The record has no base qualities; no much larger clone is one base away. Between the V and J ends, shortened by 0 bases and 3 bases respectively, the junction contains 7 bases. The germline V gene sets CDR1 to SGHRS and CDR2 to YFSETQ. There are 14 amino acids in the CDR3, from cysteine to phenylalanine inclusive. Of all the DNA, just the CDR3 is kept, 42 bases in frame from base 1. The receptor was isolated from a male donor with early-stage non-small cell lung cancer. The source was normal lung tissue next to the tumor, collected at surgery. Rearrangement joined TRBV5-1 to TRBJ1-3, with no reliable assignment of the D segment. The DNA reads as follows: TGCGCCAGCAGCTTGGACCCCGGTGGAAACACCATATATTTT. Translation gives CASSLDPGGNTIYF.